The 16 T cell receptor beta chains below all came from one sample that was sequenced in a study of blood T cell repertoires in COVID-19. Profiled with immunoSEQ multiplex PCR; TCRdb holds only in-frame clones, not every one. This sample has fewer than 350,000 clones, with about 93% found just once. The sequencing input was peripheral blood. These receptors were obtained from a woman in her 30s with COVID-19, enrolled during active disease.

The J gene is TRBJ2-5, the V gene TRBV2; D might be TRBD1 (5 bases). This CDR3 is 13 amino acids long. Germline V gives CDR1 SNHLY, CDR2 FYNNEI. Trimming cost V 10 bases and J 5 bases, with 17 bases left between them. The CDR3 DNA follows: TGTGCCACGCTACCAGGGTCCGAGGAGACCCAGTACTTC. Translated, it gives CATLPGSEETQYF.

The genes are TRBV19 and TRBJ2-1, with TRBD1 identical over 8 bases. J lost 8 bases, V lost 7 bases, and 10 bases had no gene match. The CDR3 sequence is 14 residues long. CDR1 LNHDA and CDR2 SQIVND come from the germline V gene (reference sequence). CDR3 coding DNA: TGTGCCAGTACCTCAGGACAGGGTCTCCATGAGCAGTTCTTC. Encoded protein: CASTSGQGLHEQFF.

The chain carries TRBV3-1 (or the pseudogene TRBV3-2) and TRBJ1-6; D possibly corresponds to TRBD1 (6 bases). The CDR3 is 16 residues long. V was trimmed by 0 bases and J by 5 bases, leaving 11 bases between them. Per germline, CDR1 LGHDT and CDR2 YNNKEL (reference sequence). The CDR3 region has the DNA TGTGCCAGCAGCCAAGAGGGGGCCAGTAATAATTCACCCCTCCACTTT. Its translation is CASSQEGASNNSPLHF.

This chain links TRBV4-3 with TRBJ2-1; TRBD2 aligns across 10 bases. The CDR3 runs to 16 residues. Germline CDR1 and CDR2: LGHNA and YSLEER. Trimming removed 2 bases from V and 5 bases from J; junction bases left unmatched: 6. In DNA form, the CDR3 reads TGCGCCAGCAGCCAATCTAGCGGGGGAACGAACAATGAGCAGTTCTTC. This sequence encodes CASSQSSGGTNNEQFF.

The chain joins TRBV20-1 to TRBJ1-6; D remains ambiguous. Germline CDR1 reads DFQATT; CDR2 reads SNEGSKA (reference sequence). Trimming pared 6 bases from V and 14 bases from J, leaving 11 bases between. CDR3 length: 10 residues. The CDR3 protein is CSALKRTLHF. The CDR3 region has the DNA TGCAGTGCCCTCAAGAGGACCCTCCACTTT.

The CDR3 nucleotides read TGTGCCTGGAGTGTAAAGACAGGGGTGCATGAAAAACTGTTTTTT. This translates into CAWSVKTGVHEKLFF. The rearrangement joins TRBV30 to TRBJ1-4; 8 bases match TRBD1. The CDR3 totals 15 residues. V was clipped by 0 bases and J by 6 bases; unmatched bases: 6. In germline, CDR1 is GTSNPN, CDR2 SVGIG (reference sequence).

The chain couples TRBV11-3 to TRBJ2-3; 8 bases map to TRBD2. The CDR3 extends over 16 amino acids. Per the germline V gene, CDR1 is SGHNT and CDR2 is YENEEA. V shed 5 bases, J shed 4 bases, and the junction held 11 bases outside the gene matches. In nucleotides, the CDR3 is TGTGCCAGCAGCGAACGGGAGGGAGACCGGCCAGATACGCAGTATTTT. Protein product: CASSEREGDRPDTQYF.

This chain joins TRBV6-5 and TRBJ1-5, with a tentative D call TRBD1 (5 bases). Per germline, CDR1 MNHEY and CDR2 SVGAGI. CDR3 length equals 14 residues. The V and J ends lost 6 bases and 7 bases respectively, with 16 bases between them. CDR3 protein: CASSPHGGGQPQHF. The DNA of the CDR3 is TGTGCCAGCAGCCCCCACGGGGGAGGGCAGCCCCAGCATTTT.

The rearrangement joins TRBV30 to TRBJ2-1; 7 positions match TRBD1. This CDR3 has 13 residues. Germline V lookup: CDR1 GTSNPN, CDR2 SVGIG (reference sequence). Trimming at V came to 1 base and at J to 5 bases, leaving 2 bases not matched to a gene. The CDR3 spells CAWSGQGDNEQFF. CDR3 nucleotides: TGTGCCTGGAGTGGTCAGGGGGACAATGAGCAGTTCTTC. Full variable domain (outside the CDR3, taken from reference TRBV30 and TRBJ2-1): SQTIHQWPATLVQPVGSPLSLECTVEGTSNPNLYWYRQAAGRGLQLLFYSVGIGQISSEVPQNLSASRPQDRQFILSSKKLLLSDSGFYLCAWSGQGDNEQFFGPGTRLTVL.

The genes are TRBV6-2 or TRBV6-3 and TRBJ2-7; TRBD1 agrees at 10 bases. Trimming took 5 bases from V and 2 from J; bases not matched to a gene: 12. The CDR3 has 17 residues. Germline V gene sequence: CDR1 MNHEY, CDR2 SVGEGT. The DNA for the CDR3 is TGTGCCAGCAGTCGGGACTCACCCGGGACAGGGGCCTACGAGCAGTACTTC. As protein: CASSRDSPGTGAYEQYF.

The rearrangement uses TRBV18 and TRBJ1-5; possible D gene TRBD1, 6 bases. The CDR3 is made up of 16 amino acids. Between the trimmed V and J ends, which lost 3 bases and 2 bases, there was a span of 14 bases. The germline V gene encodes CDR1 KGHSH and CDR2 LQKENI. CDR3 sequence: CASSPFAGGGNQPQHF. The DNA of the CDR3 is TGTGCCAGCTCACCCTTCGCGGGGGGCGGCAATCAGCCCCAGCATTTT.

The chain combines TRBV30 with TRBJ1-3, with D possibly matching TRBD1 (5 bases). The V end lost 5 bases, the J end lost 0 bases, and 17 bases lay between the germline ends. Germline-derived CDR1 and CDR2 are GTSNPN and SVGIG (reference sequence). The CDR3 is made up of 16 amino acids. CDR3 sequence: CAWGRGVGSSGNTIYF. The CDR3, as DNA: TGTGCCTGGGGGCGGGGGGTAGGGAGCTCTGGAAACACCATATATTTT.

This clone was counted only a few times. The gene calls are TRBV7-6 and TRBJ2-5, with 10 nucleotides matching TRBD2. CDR1 SGHVS and CDR2 FNYEAQ come from the germline V gene. J was trimmed by 3 bases and V by 2 bases; bases with no gene match: 0. CDR3 length: 14 amino acids. This chain's CDR3 is CASSLLAGEETQYF. The DNA of the CDR3 is TGTGCCAGCAGCTTACTAGCGGGAGAAGAGACCCAGTACTTC.

J is TRBJ2-7 and V is TRBV10-2, with 9 bases matching TRBD2. The CDR3 covers 16 residues. The germline V gene has CDR1 WSHSY and CDR2 SAAADI. With 3 bases clipped from V and 3 bases from J, the junction kept 9 bases outside the gene matches. The CDR3 bases are TGCGCCAGCAGTGATTTCCCGACTAGCGGAGTCTACGAGCAGTACTTC. Protein product: CASSDFPTSGVYEQYF.

This clone was observed once. The chain carries TRBV5-3 and TRBJ2-1; 10 nucleotides line up with TRBD2. TRBV5-3 counts as an open reading frame of uncertain function. J was trimmed by 7 bases and V by 4 bases; bases with no gene match: 14. The CDR3 length is 17 residues. Here the CDR3 reads CARSRKLAGEVRNEQFF. The DNA of the CDR3 is TGTGCCAGAAGCCGGAAGCTAGCGGGAGAAGTTAGAAATGAGCAGTTCTTC.

The chain is built from TRBV29-1 and TRBJ2-3; the D gene is possibly TRBD2 (5 bases). V lost 4 bases, J lost 7 bases, and 9 bases lay in between. Germline V CDR1 and CDR2: SQVTM, ANQGSEA. This CDR3 has 11 amino acids. CDR3 DNA: TGCAGCGTTGGGACTGTTTATACGCAGTATTTT. Amino acids: CSVGTVYTQYF.